This TCR beta chain was recovered during a study of T-cell memory formation after mild COVID-19. About the research overall: Clusters were largely donor specific.

This clonotype was seen only a few times. Antigen unknown. Constant-segment primers and 5'RACE yielded cDNA libraries for TCR alpha and TCR beta, each carrying sample barcodes and UMIs. TCRdb re-analysed the 5' RACE reads in MiXCR, keeping a single row per CDR3 protein. The sample shows about half a million distinct CDR3 sequences, around a sixth of them seen only once. This CDR3 is 15 amino acids long. The V gene end was trimmed by 5 bases and the J gene end by 3 bases; junction bases not matched to a gene: 7. Germline V gene sequence: CDR1 SGHTA, CDR2 FQGNSA. Study-wide findings and caveats: Some responding clones appeared in pre-infection memory, suggesting cross-reactive memory joined.

The V and J genes are TRBV7-2 and TRBJ2-1; 7 nucleotides align to TRBD2. This clonotype originated in an adult woman who had mild COVID-19 (a few samples of this study predate the infection). Cell type and time point are not known. Sequences were obtained from PBMCs or a T cell subset sorted from them (not recorded which). The DNA for the CDR3 is TGTGCCAGCAGCCCTTCCTGGGGGGGCTACAATGAGCAGTTCTTC. It specifies CASSPSWGGYNEQFF.